Listed below are T cell receptor beta chains from one sample, sequenced in a study of blood T cell repertoires in COVID-19. Here immunoSEQ multiplex PCR was the method, and the copy in TCRdb shows in-frame clones only, minus some. The sample contains around 150,000 clones, about 83% of which appear only once. The specimen sequenced was peripheral blood. All receptors derive from a woman aged 80 or older with acute or convalescent COVID-19. Each CDR3 is given with its conserved first and last residue. Fields, in order: V gene, J gene, clone size, D gene, CDR3 DNA, CDR3 protein. D genes are given only for firm matches. Only some rows state a clone size, as once, few, many or a class for expanded clones.

>TRBV19|TRBJ2-2|.|.
TGTGCCAGTAGTATCTTGGGGGGCACCGGGGAGCTGTTTTTT
CASSILGGTGELFF
>TRBV5-1|TRBJ2-1|.|TRBD2
TGCGCCAGCAGCTTGAGGACTAGCTCCTACAATGAGCAGTTCTTC
CASSLRTSSYNEQFF
>TRBV20-1|TRBJ2-5|.|TRBD2
TGCAGTGCTAGTTCTACCCTTGAGGGAGGGGAGACCCAGTACTTC
CSASSTLEGGETQYF
>TRBV6-1|TRBJ1-6|.|.
TGTGCCAGCAGTGAATTGCCGCGGGATTCACCCCTCCACTTT
CASSELPRDSPLHF
>TRBV7-8|TRBJ1-5|.|TRBD1
TGTGCCAGCAGCTTACAACAGGGGAGCAATCAGCCCCAGCATTTT
CASSLQQGSNQPQHF
>TRBV28|TRBJ1-4|.|TRBD1
TGTGCCAGCAGAAGGCAGGGGGCTTTGTCAACTAATGAAAAACTGTTTTTT
CASRRQGALSTNEKLFF
>TRBV7-2|TRBJ2-5|once|.
TGTGCCAGCAGCTTGGGGTGGGGGACTCCCCAAGAGACCCAGTACTTC
CASSLGWGTPQETQYF
>TRBV28|TRBJ2-3|few|.
TGTGCCAGCAGTTCGCCGGGGGATATTAGCACAGATACGCAGTATTTT
CASSSPGDISTDTQYF
>TRBV11-2|TRBJ2-5|many|.
TGTGCCAGCAGCTCCCCTTCGGGCAGGGCGGAGACCCAGTACTTC
CASSSPSGRAETQYF
>TRBV7-2|TRBJ2-3|.|.
TGTGCCAGCAGCCCACGACAGCTTCGCACAGATACGCAGTATTTT
CASSPRQLRTDTQYF
>TRBV27|TRBJ2-7|.|.
TGTGCCAGCAGTTTTCGAGGCAACGAGCAGTACTTC
CASSFRGNEQYF
>TRBV5-5|TRBJ2-7|.|.
TGTGCCAGCAGCTTGATGCACAATTCCTACGAGCAGTACTTC
CASSLMHNSYEQYF
>TRBV5-1|TRBJ2-7|once|TRBD1
TGCGCCAGCAGCCCCCGGGACAGCTCCTACGAGCAGTACTTC
CASSPRDSSYEQYF
>TRBV18|TRBJ1-2|.|.
TGTGCCAGCTCACCACGGGAGGGCCTCTTGGGCTACACCTTC
CASSPREGLLGYTF
>TRBV18|TRBJ2-4|once|TRBD1
TGTGCCAGCTCACCATTCCAGGGGGAAATAGACATTCAGTACTTC
CASSPFQGEIDIQYF
>TRBV5-8|TRBJ1-5|.|.
TGTGCCAGCAGCTTGAAGTCCTCCGGGGATCAGCCCCAGCATTTT
CASSLKSSGDQPQHF